The subject of this entry is one T cell receptor beta chain. Its antigen specificity is not known. No qualities accompany the bases; no much larger clone lies one base away. The data were taken from a study of T-cell reconstitution after alpha-beta-depleted transplantation in children (dated by TCRdb to the mid-2010s). Regarding the study in general: The study quantitatively tracked T-cell immune reconstitution after TCRalphabeta/CD19-depleted allogeneic hematopoietic cell transplantation in children using TCR repertoire profiling.

Sequences LGHDT (CDR1) and YNNKEL (CDR2) are obtained from the germline V gene (reference sequence). The CDR3 sequence holds 12 residues, the cysteine and phenylalanine included. Just CDR3 DNA is preserved here, 36 bases in frame from base 1. V lost 4 bases and J lost 10 bases, and the count of bases not matched to a germline gene is 5. Libraries were constructed by PCR. The sequencer was an Illumina HiSeq 2500. TCR libraries were prepared with molecular barcoding, using unique molecular identifiers to normalize TCRbeta repertoire quantification. The public reads were quality trimmed at Q25 with fastp and then assembled into clones with MiXCR by TCRdb, keeping productive beta chains. Each CDR3 protein gets just one entry, which takes the most common genes and DNA from the rows behind it. This sample lists about 600,000 distinct CDR3 sequences; 8% to 11% were detected once. The ten largest make up 3.5% to 5% of the sample.

The sample here was PBMCs from the stem cell graft donor, taken from the stem cell graft. The chain is assembled from TRBV3-1 and TRBJ1-1, with TRBD1 identical over 8 junction bases. This TCR derives from a human donor who donated a stem cell graft to a child with acute myeloid leukemia. Here the CDR3 is given as CASSLSDRAAFF. The DNA sequence is given as TGTGCCAGCAGCCTTTCGGACAGGGCAGCTTTCTTT.